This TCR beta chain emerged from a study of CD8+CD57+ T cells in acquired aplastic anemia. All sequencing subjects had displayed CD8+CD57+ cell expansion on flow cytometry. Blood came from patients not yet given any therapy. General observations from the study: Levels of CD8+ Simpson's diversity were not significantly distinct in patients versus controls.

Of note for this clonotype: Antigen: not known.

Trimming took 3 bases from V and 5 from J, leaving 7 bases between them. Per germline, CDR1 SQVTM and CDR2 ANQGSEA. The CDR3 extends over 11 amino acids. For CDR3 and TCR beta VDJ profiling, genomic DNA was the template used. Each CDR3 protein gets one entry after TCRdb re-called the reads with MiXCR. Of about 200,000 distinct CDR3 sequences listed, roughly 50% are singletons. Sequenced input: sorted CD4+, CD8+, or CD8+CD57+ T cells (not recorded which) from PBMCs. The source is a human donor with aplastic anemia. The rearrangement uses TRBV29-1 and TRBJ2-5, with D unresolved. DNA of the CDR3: TGCAGCGTTGAGGACCCGGAGACCCAGTACTTC. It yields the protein CSVEDPETQYF.